The subject of this entry is one TCR beta chain. This entry is derived from a study of patients and donors after allogeneic stem cell transplantation. In TCRdb, the RT-PCR reads were re-called with MiXCR into one record per CDR3 protein. Seen here are approximately 140,000 distinct CDR3 sequences, 37% observed once, and the top ten hold around half. This clonotype originated in a human donor who was either an allogeneic HSCT recipient or a stem cell or donor lymphocyte infusion donor (not recorded which). It is not recorded whose cells these are; they may come from a transplant donor. The sample was blood, either unsorted or a sorted T cell fraction (not recorded which).

The CDR3, as DNA: TGTGCCAGCAGTGACCGGGACAGTGCTCCTCCCTATGGCTACACCTTC. The encoded protein is CASSDRDSAPPYGYTF. The chain recombines TRBV2 with TRBJ1-2, with 7 bases matching TRBD1. CDR3 length equals 16 residues. The germline V gene encodes CDR1 SNHLY and CDR2 FYNNEI. The junction had 11 bases not matched to a gene; V was cut back by 3 bases and J by 4 bases.